The source of this TCR beta chain is a study of T cell repertoires in cytomegalovirus infection. Study conclusions and caveats: HLA-C-restricted, CMV-specific TCR beta clonotypes were dominant ex vivo. CMV carriers with the relevant HLA were identified by cumulative public TCR beta family frequency.

TCRdb itself ran the reads through MiXCR, one entry per CDR3 protein. This sample has approximately 240,000 distinct CDR3 sequences, with roughly an eighth found just once. This clonotype was observed at least ten times. Its antigen is not known. This CDR3 comprises 17 residues. The V gene's germline CDR1 is SGHNT and CDR2 YENEEA. With 0 bases clipped from V and 4 bases from J, the junction kept 5 bases outside the gene matches. The source material was PBMCs. This sequence was found in a human donor in good health (CMV status not recorded). Some clones in this sample may be carry-over from other donors' samples. The rearrangement links TRBV11-3 to TRBJ2-3, with 12 bases matching TRBD2. CDR3 region: CASSLEKLAGGPDTQYF. The CDR3 nucleotides read TGTGCCAGCAGCTTAGAGAAGCTAGCGGGAGGGCCAGATACGCAGTATTTT.